The T cell receptor (beta chain) described here comes from a study of CD8+ T cells in alopecia areata listed by TCRdb under 2018. Background for the entire study: The treated patients, all with moderate-to-severe alopecia areata, were enrolled in an open-label pilot trial of oral tofacitinib given at 5 to 10 mg twice daily. Patients stayed on tofacitinib for 6 to 18 months and then had 6 months of follow-up off drug so that delayed response and recurrence could be assessed. The SALT score, which quantifies the percentage of affected scalp surface area, was used to measure disease severity in treated patients. To study T cell clonal expansion in alopecia areata, the researchers applied high-throughput TCRbeta sequencing to both the C3H/HeJ mouse model and human patients. Human TCRbeta sequencing covered scalp tissue and sorted CD4+ and CD8+ peripheral blood T cells from patchy and totalis/universalis alopecia areata patients and healthy controls. Tofacitinib-treated patients had biopsies at baseline and at 4 and 24 weeks of treatment, with a later scalp biopsy in several patients. Scalp clonality was compared among normal scalp (n=4), patchy alopecia areata scalp (n=8), and alopecia totalis/universalis scalp (n=8). The RNA source kit depended on sample type: the PAXgene miRNA kit for fixed scalp, the miRNeasy kit for PBMCs, and the RNeasy kit for mouse skin. TCRbeta CDR3 regions were amplified by immunoSEQ multiplex PCR using 35 Vbeta forward and 13 Jbeta reverse primers. General conclusions and limits of the study: Lesional scalp, especially in alopecia totalis/universalis, showed higher clonality and more expanded CD8+ clones than normal scalp, suggesting antigenic drive. The treated cohort was small, with a single nonresponder, so links between baseline CD8+ expansion and response need larger studies. Scalp TCR repertoire analysis is complicated because resident alphabeta T cells in normal human skin are also sequenced, whereas mouse skin is dominated by gammadelta T cells. TCR sequences shared between patients were less clear than in mice, possibly partly because of HLA diversity in the patient population. With tofacitinib, both scalp clonality and the number of expanded CD8+ clones among the top 100 scalp clones went down significantly. During tofacitinib treatment, many expanded lesional clones remained in scalp and blood, and this persistence may partly explain relapse after treatment is stopped.

The library was built by means of the immunoSEQ multiplex PCR assay. RNA was extracted from all samples and reverse transcribed into cDNA, which served as template for TCR sequencing. SuperScript III was used to make first-strand cDNA, primed with a 2:1 mix of oligo-dT and random hexamers. Amplification bias was assessed with a synthetic immune receptor repertoire, and residual bias was removed computationally. Under the source paper's analysis protocol: Raw reads were preprocessed to remove errors, and CDR3 was defined according to IMGT conventions as the region from the conserved cysteine to phenylalanine. Clonality was computed by normalizing Shannon entropy by log2 of the number of productive unique TCRs and subtracting the result from 1. Scalp TCRbeta sequences were cross-referenced with sorted blood CD4 and CD8 repertoires so that the CD4 or CD8 identity of scalp clones could be inferred. TCRdb's version of the immuneACCESS table is confined to in-frame rearrangements and falls short of the full clone set. An unresolved V gene accounts for under half of the shortfall where checked; the remainder is of unknown origin. The V and J calls and clone size are taken from that table; D and trimming were inferred from the DNA. This sample is represented by approximately 210,000 clones; about 65% of them were singletons. Roughly 1.3% of the sample is in the top ten clones.

Details on this clone: No cognate antigen has been identified for it. No quality values exist for individual bases; no much larger clone is one base distant.

Spanning cysteine to phenylalanine, the CDR3 consists of 13 amino acids. This entry keeps only the CDR3 DNA: 39 bases, framed from base 1. Ends trimmed: V by 5 bases, J by 9 bases; bases unmatched to a gene: 7. CDR1 and CDR2 (SEHNR, FQNEAQ) derive from the germline V gene (reference sequence). The treatment or condition label, as the study defines it: oral pan-JAK inhibitor, 5-10 mg twice daily. Lesional scalp punch biopsies and peripheral blood were obtained from alopecia areata patients. After PBMCs were isolated by density centrifugation and stained for CD3, CD4 and CD8, a FACSAria was used to sort CD4+ and CD8+ T cells.

In this chain, TRBV7-9 is recombined with TRBJ2-4, and 7 bases in between align with TRBD1. The sequence was obtained from a human donor with alopecia areata. The sequences come from CD4+ T cells sorted from blood, collected at roughly week 49, from a patient treated with tofacitinib. The CDR3 region: CASSLRDRAIQYF. The DNA sequence follows: TGTGCCAGCAGCCTCCGAGACAGGGCCATTCAGTACTTC. This CDR3, with the reference TRBV7-9 and TRBJ2-4 proteins standing in past its ends, gives the full variable domain DTGVSQNPRHKITKRGQNVTFRCDPISEHNRLYWYRQTLGQGPEFLTYFQNEAQLEKSRLLSDRFSAERPKGSFSTLEIQRTEQGDSAMYLCASSLRDRAIQYFGAGTRLSVL.